This TCR beta chain was documented in a study of blood T cell repertoires in COVID-19 (dated by TCRdb to the early 2020s). In the study overall: Samples from collaborators originated in the United States, Italy and Spain and spanned both the acute and convalescent phases of COVID-19. The material from the prospective study consisted of cDNA or gDNA derived from T cells, B-cell-depleted T cells, or PBMCs. The dataset comprised deeply sampled blood TCRbeta repertoires from subjects exposed to, actively infected with, or recovered from COVID-19. A freely available public database, intended as a resource for researchers studying the immune response to SARS-CoV-2, is where the repertoires were released. The samples were drawn from two sources: the first 160 participants of the ongoing ImmuneRACE study, and 1,000 to 1,500 subjects contributed by 6 global collaborators. Nearly every sample came with metadata listing a de-identified subject ID, COVID-19 status, age in years and sex. Where available, HLA class I and class II types were taken from metadata supplied by the sample provider and were not determined by assay-based typing.

On this clone: No cognate antigen has been identified for it. No much larger clonotype is one base removed from it; base qualities were not supplied.

Overall study outcomes, separate from this receptor: The quantity of clinical and demographic metadata differed by source and by participant and was supplied without curation.

TCRbeta CDR3 regions were amplified from genomic DNA using the immunoSEQ Assay, a bias-controlled multiplex PCR. In the authors' own workflow: Within the assay, amplification of reference gene primers was used to estimate how many nucleated cells each sample contained. To quantify the absolute abundance of each unique TCRbeta CDR3 rearrangement, sequence reads were collapsed and filtered. For each sample, productive Simpson clonality was calculated by taking the square root of Simpson's diversity index across productive rearrangements. TCRdb holds this immuneACCESS table with in-frame rearrangements only. Some clones are missing; in checked studies, unresolved V genes explain under half, and the rest has no known cause. V, J and clone size reflect that table, while D and trimming were determined from the DNA. For this sample the table gives over 95,000 clones, of which 85% were detected only once. 10% to 15% of the sample goes to the ten largest clones.

Collaborating institutions collected whole blood in K2EDTA tubes following their own protocols. Collaborator samples were shipped for TCRbeta analysis as frozen whole blood, isolated PBMCs, or DNA extracted from either sample type. V is reduced by 5 bases and J by 14 bases, leaving a spacing of 13 bases between them. CDR1 MDHEN and CDR2 SYDVKM are derived from the germline V gene. The CDR3, cysteine through phenylalanine, is 12 amino acids long. Just the 36-base CDR3 DNA is kept, in frame starting at base 1. This sequence uses TRBV28 and TRBJ1-6; no D gene is confidently identified. What was sequenced was peripheral blood. The TCR comes from a human donor in a cohort sampled during active COVID-19. The DNA sequence is TGTGCCAGCAGTCCCCAGGTTGGATCCCTCCACTTT. The encoded protein is CASSPQVGSLHF.